A selection of T cell receptor beta chains follows, all from one sample in a study of shared clonotypes between healthy human individuals. The method was immunoSEQ multiplex PCR; TCRdb's version includes in-frame clones alone and lacks a portion of them. The sample shows about a million clones, over 75% of them seen only once. The material sequenced was memory CD4+ T cells sorted from blood. The receptors come from a man younger than 35 in good health. Each CDR3 is given with its conserved first and last residue. D genes are given only for firm matches. The size field is filled for only some rows; it gives once, few, many or a size class.

cdr3_aa cdr3_nt j_call d_call clone_size v_call
CASSLSSGWAKNIQYF TGTGCCAGCAGCTTGTCTAGCGGGTGGGCCAAAAACATTCAGTACTTC TRBJ2-4 TRBD2 few TRBV7-2
CASSPVDRGHNSPLHF TGTGCCAGCTCACCCGTAGACAGGGGCCATAATTCACCCCTCCACTTT TRBJ1-6 TRBD1 few TRBV18
CASSIGGGIEKLFF TGTGCCAGTAGTATAGGCGGGGGGATCGAAAAACTGTTTTTT TRBJ1-4 NA NA TRBV19
CASSSHGTGGDTQYF TGTGCCAGCAGCTCCCACGGGACAGGGGGAGATACGCAGTATTTT TRBJ2-3 TRBD1 NA TRBV11-2
CSVELAGDKNIQYF TGCAGCGTTGAATTAGCGGGGGATAAAAACATTCAGTACTTC TRBJ2-4 TRBD2 few TRBV29-1
CASSQDLLGGLTEAFF TGCGCCAGCAGCCAAGATCTTTTGGGGGGGCTGACTGAAGCTTTCTTT TRBJ1-1 NA NA TRBV4-3
CASSRAVGSYEQYF TGCGCCAGCAGCCGCGCCGTTGGCTCCTACGAGCAGTACTTC TRBJ2-7 NA NA TRBV5-1
CASTNEGGYTF TGTGCCAGCACCAACGAAGGGGGCTACACCTTC TRBJ1-2 NA NA TRBV7-9
CASSSGTVTGELFF TGTGCCAGCAGTTCCGGGACAGTTACCGGGGAGCTGTTTTTT TRBJ2-2 TRBD1 NA TRBV2
CASSLNGQGPFNTEAFF TGTGCCAGCAGTTTAAATGGACAGGGACCTTTTAACACTGAAGCTTTCTTT TRBJ1-1 TRBD1 few TRBV28
CASSLAWGGEQYF TGTGCCAGCAGCTTGGCATGGGGGGGCGAGCAGTACTTC TRBJ2-7 TRBD2 NA TRBV5-6
CASSEGFRQGRNPLYEQYF TGTGCCAGCAGTGAAGGATTTCGTCAGGGTCGCAATCCCCTCTACGAGCAGTACTTC TRBJ2-7 NA NA TRBV6-1
CASSFGGSRNEQFF TGTGCCAGCAGCTTTGGGGGGAGTAGGAATGAGCAGTTCTTC TRBJ2-1 NA NA TRBV11-3
CASSPGTLGPETQYF TGTGCCAGCAGCCCCGGGACTTTAGGGCCCGAGACCCAGTACTTC TRBJ2-5 NA many TRBV7-9
CASSLDGQGARQFF TGTGCCAGCAGCTTAGACGGACAGGGGGCGAGGCAGTTCTTC TRBJ2-1 TRBD1 many TRBV7-6
CASSLYEGRVTNEKLFF TGTGCCAGCAGTTTATATGAGGGGCGCGTAACTAATGAAAAACTGTTTTTT TRBJ1-4 NA NA TRBV27
CASSYQGAPNEKLFF TGCGCCAGCAGCTATCAGGGAGCACCTAATGAAAAACTGTTTTTT TRBJ1-4 NA NA TRBV5-1
CASTTGQPNSPLHF TGTGCCAGCACAACGGGACAGCCTAATTCACCCCTCCACTTT TRBJ1-6 TRBD1 NA TRBV7-6
CASSPRTGDTQYF TGTGCCAGCTCACCTCGGACGGGGGATACGCAGTATTTT TRBJ2-3 NA NA TRBV18
CASSLQAGPSYEQYF TGCGCCAGCAGCCTTCAGGCAGGTCCGTCCTACGAGCAGTACTTC TRBJ2-7 NA NA TRBV4-3
CASSLGVLGTDTQYF TGTGCCAGCAGCTTGGGAGTTTTAGGCACAGATACGCAGTATTTT TRBJ2-3 NA NA TRBV5-4
CASSSRGGNTGELFF TGTGCCAGCAGCTCCAGAGGGGGGAACACCGGGGAGCTGTTTTTT TRBJ2-2 NA once TRBV7-9
CASSLNRENTGELFF TGCGCCAGCAGCTTGAATCGGGAGAACACCGGGGAGCTGTTTTTT TRBJ2-2 NA NA TRBV5-1
CASRTLQHGSPLHF TGTGCCAGCCGGACTCTACAACATGGTTCACCCCTCCACTTT TRBJ1-6 NA once TRBV27
CASSFTGGAGETQYF TGCGCCAGCAGCTTCACAGGGGGCGCGGGGGAGACCCAGTACTTC TRBJ2-5 TRBD1 NA TRBV5-1
CASSQDPGGNTGELFF TGCGCCAGCAGCCAAGATCCAGGGGGCAACACCGGGGAGCTGTTTTTT TRBJ2-2 TRBD1 NA TRBV4-1
CASSQGGLTKQFF TGCGCCAGCAGCCAAGGGGGACTAACAAAACAGTTCTTC TRBJ2-1 TRBD2 NA TRBV4-3
CASRQGFRTDTQYF TGTGCCAGCAGACAGGGGTTTCGCACAGATACGCAGTATTTT TRBJ2-3 TRBD1 NA TRBV6-5
CAWSLGTGNNQPQHF TGTGCCTGGAGCCTGGGTACAGGAAACAATCAGCCCCAGCATTTT TRBJ1-5 NA once TRBV30
CAIRQLNTEAFF TGTGCCATCCGACAGTTGAACACTGAAGCTTTCTTT TRBJ1-1 NA NA TRBV10-3
CASSSSFGDTQYF TGTGCCAGCAGCTCAAGTTTCGGAGATACGCAGTATTTT TRBJ2-3 NA NA TRBV7-9
CASGQGRDTEAFF TGTGCCAGCGGACAGGGGCGGGACACTGAAGCTTTCTTT TRBJ1-1 TRBD1 NA TRBV18
CASCKPASGDGEQFF TGTGCCAGCTGTAAGCCGGCTAGCGGAGATGGTGAGCAGTTCTTC TRBJ2-1 TRBD2 NA TRBV6-1
CASSRSDGVTEAFF TGTGCCAGCAGTCGGTCAGACGGAGTCACTGAAGCTTTCTTT TRBJ1-1 NA many TRBV27
CASSSDRLGNTIYF TGCGCCAGCAGCTCGGACAGACTTGGAAACACCATATATTTT TRBJ1-3 NA NA TRBV5-1
CASSLRGGTDEQYF TGTGCCAGCTCCCTCAGAGGGGGAACGGACGAGCAGTACTTC TRBJ2-7 NA NA TRBV9
CASSIDRGDGETQYF TGTGCCAGCAGTATAGACAGGGGAGACGGGGAGACCCAGTACTTC TRBJ2-5 TRBD1 NA TRBV2
CAWRRVPTYEQYF TGTGCCTGGAGACGGGTACCCACCTACGAGCAGTACTTC TRBJ2-7 NA NA TRBV30
CASSPRGDTLNQPQHF TGTGCCAGCAGTCCGAGGGGGGACACCCTCAATCAGCCCCAGCATTTT TRBJ1-5 NA NA TRBV21-1
CASAPPGGAGGANVLTF TGTGCTAGTGCCCCCCCAGGGGGCGCGGGTGGGGCCAACGTCCTGACTTTC TRBJ2-6 TRBD1 NA TRBV12-5
CASSLRVGRTIAQETQYF TGTGCCAGCAGCTTAAGAGTCGGGCGGACTATTGCCCAAGAGACCCAGTACTTC TRBJ2-5 NA NA TRBV11-2
CASSLGGVYTEAFF TGTGCCAGCAGCTTAGGTGGAGTTTACACTGAAGCTTTCTTT TRBJ1-1 NA few TRBV7-9
CAWTLGAGDTQYF TGTGCCTGGACCCTGGGGGCCGGAGATACGCAGTATTTT TRBJ2-3 NA NA TRBV30
CASSPPFAGMDTF TGTGCCAGCTCACCACCCTTCGCGGGGATGGACACCTTC TRBJ1-2 NA NA TRBV18
CASSYGGGETQYF TGTGCCAGCAGTTATGGCGGGGGGGAGACCCAGTACTTC TRBJ2-5 TRBD2 NA TRBV6-5
CASSKTGITGELFF TGTGCCAGCAGCAAGACAGGGATTACCGGGGAGCTGTTTTTT TRBJ2-2 TRBD1 NA TRBV5-4
CASRPGQGGTDTQYF TGTGCCAGCAGACCGGGACAGGGGGGAACAGATACGCAGTATTTT TRBJ2-3 TRBD1 once TRBV6-1
CASHSSTSGEQYF TGTGCCAGCCATTCTAGCACGTCTGGGGAGCAGTACTTC TRBJ2-7 NA NA TRBV6-5
CASSLRAGGPDTQYF TGTGCCAGCAGCTTGCGAGCGGGAGGGCCCGATACGCAGTATTTT TRBJ2-3 TRBD2 NA TRBV5-4